The rows below give T cell receptor beta chains drawn from one sample of a study of blood T cell repertoires in COVID-19. Data came from immunoSEQ multiplex PCR; TCRdb stores just in-frame clones and leaves some out. The table has roughly 250,000 clones, approximately 89% seen once. Material for sequencing was PBMCs or T cells enriched from blood (not recorded which). These receptors were obtained from a woman aged 40-49 years who had been exposed to COVID-19. Each CDR3 is given without its conserved first and last residue.

>TRBV6-5|TRBJ1-1
ASSTWTGPEAF
>TRBV3-1/TRBV3-2|TRBJ1-3
ASSQDLARSGNTIY
>TRBV3-1/TRBV3-2|TRBJ2-1
ASSWNPGLAESDEQF
>TRBV7-9|TRBJ2-3
ASSPGADTQY
>TRBV28|TRBJ1-3
ASSLGGTGNTIY
>TRBV6-5|TRBJ1-1
ASSSRQGNTEAF
>TRBV7-3|TRBJ2-3
ASSLTGARDTQY
>TRBV5-4|TRBJ1-2
ASRITGGRGYGYT
>TRBV27|TRBJ1-6
ASSFLGTGASPLH
>TRBV25-1|TRBJ2-2
ASSPPSVANTGELF
>TRBV28|TRBJ2-1
ASSYRGGPYNEQF
>TRBV9|TRBJ1-3
ASSVAFSGNTIY
>TRBV11-2|TRBJ2-7
ASSRVRQGLSYEQY
>TRBV11-2|TRBJ1-6
ASSLVAPVGGVNSPLH
>TRBV24-1|TRBJ1-2
ATSDRTGVYGYT
>TRBV29-1|TRBJ1-2
SATRDTSNYGYT
>TRBV11-3|TRBJ1-4
ASSYRGLGNEKLF
>TRBV12-3/TRBV12-4|TRBJ2-2
ASSFSGGELF
>TRBV3-1/TRBV3-2|TRBJ2-7
ASSQDVPYEQY
>TRBV27|TRBJ2-1
ASSLASGYNEQF
>TRBV7-9|TRBJ1-2
ASSRQLGAEGYT
>TRBV19|TRBJ1-3
ASSIRVDRTYSGNTIY
>TRBV6-2/TRBV6-3|TRBJ2-1
ATSRDSTFLEQF
>TRBV6-5|TRBJ1-2
ASSYSYDRNYGYT
>TRBV30|TRBJ1-1
AWSRGRSTEAF
>TRBV4-3|TRBJ2-3
ASSQGVGSSGFSDTQY
>TRBV5-6|TRBJ1-2
ASSLEQTYGYT
>TRBV4-3|TRBJ2-1
ASSQSLAGSSYNEQF
>TRBV19|TRBJ2-1
ASSISSGGGEQF
>TRBV6-5|TRBJ2-3
ASSYEEDTQY
>TRBV4-2|TRBJ2-1
ASSLGQGAYNEQF
>TRBV29-1|TRBJ2-3
SVVGGGGHTDTQY
>TRBV5-4|TRBJ2-5
ASSLGGREETQY
>TRBV18|TRBJ1-1
ASSPPGQGAEAF
>TRBV28|TRBJ1-1
ASSSILIQLKMNTEAF
>TRBV7-9|TRBJ1-2
ASSFRGDFAYGYT
>TRBV2|TRBJ2-5
ASRMAGGKETQY
>TRBV10-3|TRBJ2-1
AISKGLSNEQF
>TRBV29-1|TRBJ2-3
SAVGGWSTDTQY
>TRBV3-1/TRBV3-2|TRBJ2-7
ASSRLESPYEQY